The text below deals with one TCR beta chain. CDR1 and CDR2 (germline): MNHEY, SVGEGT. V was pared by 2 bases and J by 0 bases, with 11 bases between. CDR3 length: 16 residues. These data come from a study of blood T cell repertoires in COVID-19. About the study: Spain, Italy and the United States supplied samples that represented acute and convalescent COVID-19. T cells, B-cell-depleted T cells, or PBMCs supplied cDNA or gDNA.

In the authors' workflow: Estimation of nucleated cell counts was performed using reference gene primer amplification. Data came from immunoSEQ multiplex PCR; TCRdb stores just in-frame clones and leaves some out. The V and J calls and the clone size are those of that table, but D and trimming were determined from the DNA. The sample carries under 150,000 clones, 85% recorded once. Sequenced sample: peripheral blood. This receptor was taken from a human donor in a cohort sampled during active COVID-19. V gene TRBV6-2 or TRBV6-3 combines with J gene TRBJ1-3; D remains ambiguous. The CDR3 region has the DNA TGTGCCAGCAGTTACACGGCCGCGGGCTCTGGAAACACCATATATTTT. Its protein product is CASSYTAAGSGNTIYF.